Shown below are 32 T cell receptor beta chains from a single sample sequenced in a study of T cells in Graves' hyperthyroidism and ophthalmopathy. The TCR beta CDR3 regions underwent amplification using RNA transcripts as the source. Carried out on the TCR CDR3, a first-round RT-PCR used the HTBI primer set. TCRdb analysed the multiplex PCR reads with MiXCR anew, one entry per CDR3 protein. The data show about 660,000 distinct CDR3 sequences, with roughly 45% seen just once and approximately 6.8% held by the top ten. The sequencing sample was made of peripheral blood or thyroid tissue (not recorded which). These receptors were taken from an adult man with Graves' disease, either hyperthyroidism or ophthalmopathy (not recorded which).

The chain is built from TRBV5-1 and TRBJ2-2; D might be TRBD1 (5 bases). Germline values: CDR1 SGHRS, CDR2 YFSETQ. V gave up 0 bases and J gave up 6 bases, with 9 bases separating them. The CDR3 is 14 residues long. CDR3 coding DNA: TGCGCCAGCAGCTTGGGTACAGGCGCCGGGGAGCTGTTTTTT. Its translation is CASSLGTGAGELFF.

J is TRBJ2-7 and V is TRBV20-1; TRBD1 agrees at 11 bases. Unmatched junction bases numbered 15, after V lost 2 bases and J lost 3 bases. CDR3 size: 18 residues. The germline V gene encodes CDR1 DFQATT and CDR2 SNEGSKA (reference sequence). The DNA of the CDR3 is TGCAGTGCTAGACAAGACCATGATAGGGACAGGGGGGTCTACGAGCAGTACTTC. This translates into CSARQDHDRDRGVYEQYF.

This clonotype was recorded only once. This chain joins TRBV7-9 and TRBJ1-3; maybe TRBD1 (5 bases). Trimming removed 7 bases at V and 0 bases at J, with 25 bases between. Germline loops: CDR1 SEHNR, CDR2 FQNEAQ (reference sequence). The CDR3 loop spans 19 amino acids. The CDR3 region is CASTAYNRPGLNSGNTIYF. The DNA for the CDR3 is TGTGCCAGCACCGCATACAACCGACCGGGACTTAACTCTGGAAACACCATATATTTT.

This clonotype has a single count. V and J are TRBV20-1 and TRBJ2-7; D remains unclear. This CDR3 contains 10 residues. Germline loops: CDR1 DFQATT, CDR2 SNEGSKA (reference sequence). CDR3 coding DNA: TGCAGCCACTCCTCCTACGAGCAGTACTTC. Protein: CSHSSYEQYF.

In this sample, this clonotype turned up many times. CDR3 region: CASSVGSGNQPQHF. As DNA, the CDR3 is TGTGCCAGCAGCGTAGGTAGTGGCAATCAGCCCCAGCATTTT. The chain employs TRBV9 and TRBJ1-5, with D uncertain. Germline V CDR1 and CDR2: SGDLS, YYNGEE. CDR3 length: 14 amino acids. V was cut by 0 bases and J by 2 bases, with 6 bases left in between.

This clonotype was observed once. This rearrangement joins TRBV20-1 to TRBJ2-2; 8 nucleotides line up with TRBD2. Trimming removed 0 bases from V and 8 bases from J; junction bases left unmatched: 11. This CDR3 has 16 amino acids. Germline CDR1 DFQATT, CDR2 SNEGSKA (reference sequence). The CDR3 DNA is TGCAGTGCTAGAGATAGTCGGGAGGGAGGGGCTGGGGAGCTGTTTTTT. Translating gives CSARDSREGGAGELFF.

J is TRBJ2-7 and V is TRBV25-1; D gene unclear. Germline CDR1 reads MGHDK; CDR2 reads SYGVNS. The CDR3 runs 13 residues. V lost 8 bases, J lost 1 base, and 12 bases lay in between. The chain's CDR3 is CASADGLSYEQYF. For the CDR3, the DNA is TGTGCCAGCGCAGACGGGTTATCCTACGAGCAGTACTTC.

This clonotype appeared many times. This chain joins TRBV6-5 and TRBJ2-7, with D possibly being TRBD2 (5 bases). The V end was cut by 0 bases, the J end by 5 bases, with 8 bases between. The CDR3 is made up of 13 amino acids. Germline assignment: CDR1 MNHEY and CDR2 SVGAGI. The CDR3 loop reads CASSYSSGDEQYF. For the CDR3, the DNA is TGTGCCAGCAGTTACTCGAGCGGAGACGAGCAGTACTTC.

A note on this clonotype: The junction departs from the called germline gene at one end, perhaps through a read error. The chain links TRBV14 to TRBJ1-2; D uncertain. The CDR3 runs to 13 residues. Germline V gene sequence: CDR1 SGHDN, CDR2 FVKESK. CDR3 in amino acids: CASSQVGLYGNTF. As DNA, the CDR3 is TGTGCCAGCAGCCAAGTGGGTCTCTATGGCAACACCTTC.

This clonotype was counted at least ten times. The J gene is TRBJ2-7, the V gene TRBV7-6, with 9 positions matching TRBD2. In germline, CDR1 is SGHVS, CDR2 FNYEAQ. V gave up 3 bases and J gave up 2 bases; unmatched junction bases: 8. The CDR3 sequence is 16 residues long. CDR3 region: CASSFLSGSVAYEQYF. The DNA of the CDR3 is TGTGCCAGCAGCTTCCTTAGCGGGAGTGTAGCCTACGAGCAGTACTTC.

In this sample, this clonotype turned up a few times. The V and J genes are TRBV29-1 and TRBJ2-7; D is perhaps TRBD2 (7 bases). Trimming took 7 bases from V and 5 from J, leaving 18 bases between them. Per germline, CDR1 SQVTM and CDR2 ANQGSEA. This CDR3 spans 13 amino acids. CDR3 sequence reads: CSAHRGAGDEQYF. CDR3 in DNA: TGCAGCGCCCACCGGGGGGCCGGCGACGAGCAGTACTTC.

This clonotype was seen only a few times. The chain carries TRBV10-2 and TRBJ1-5; no firm D call. CDR1 and CDR2 from the germline V gene are WSHSY and SAAADI. The CDR3 length is 17 residues. V was trimmed by 6 bases and J by 1 base, leaving 19 bases between them. As DNA, the CDR3 is TGCGCCAGCAGCGACTTTCTGGGTGGCGAAAGCAATCAGCCCCAGCATTTT. Translated: CASSDFLGGESNQPQHF.

The chain is built from TRBV20-1 and TRBJ2-2, with 9 bases fitting TRBD2. Trimming at V came to 3 bases and at J to 5 bases, leaving 7 bases not matched to a gene. The germline V gene encodes CDR1 DFQATT and CDR2 SNEGSKA (reference sequence). The CDR3 loop spans 15 amino acids. The CDR3 here is CSASQGGGATGELFF. In nucleotides, the CDR3 is TGCAGTGCTAGTCAAGGCGGGGGGGCGACCGGGGAGCTGTTTTTT.

The table lists this clonotype with a few counts. The rearrangement uses TRBV20-1 and TRBJ2-7, with 9 bases matching TRBD1. The CDR3 has 14 residues. Germline CDR1 reads DFQATT; CDR2 reads SNEGSKA (reference sequence). J was trimmed by 3 bases and V by 5 bases; bases with no gene match: 8. CDR3 sequence (DNA): TGCAGTGCTTATACGCCGGGACAGGGCTACGAGCAGTACTTC. This encodes CSAYTPGQGYEQYF.

V usage is TRBV7-3 and J usage is TRBJ2-5, with TRBD1 matching 10 bases. This CDR3 region has 15 residues. The junction had 4 bases not matched to a gene; V was cut back by 6 bases and J by 0 bases. Per the germline V gene, CDR1 is SGHTA and CDR2 is FQGTGA. The CDR3 region is CASRPDRGYQETQYF. CDR3 DNA: TGTGCCAGCAGGCCGGACAGGGGGTACCAAGAGACCCAGTACTTC. The full variable domain, completed using reference TRBV7-3 and TRBJ2-5, is GAGVSQTPSNKVTEKGKYVELRCDPISGHTALYWYRQSLGQGPEFLIYFQGTGAADDSGLPNDRFFAVRPEGSVSTLKIQRTERGDSAVYLCASRPDRGYQETQYFGPGTRLLVL.

This clonotype was recorded a few times. The V and J genes are TRBV13 and TRBJ1-2; weak D call: TRBD1 (5 bases). There are 16 residues in the CDR3. V shed 4 bases and J shed 0 bases, with 15 bases lying between them. Germline V gives CDR1 PRHDT, CDR2 FYEKMQ (reference sequence). Here the CDR3 DNA reads TGTGCCAGCAGCTCCGGGCTGGACATATCTAACTATGGCTACACCTTC. Translation: CASSSGLDISNYGYTF.

This clonotype was seen only once. The chain combines TRBV7-6 with TRBJ1-1, with D possibly being TRBD1 (5 bases). Trimming cost V 6 bases and J 5 bases, with 19 bases left between them. The CDR3 consists of 15 residues. CDR1 and CDR2 (germline): SGHVS, FNYEAQ. The CDR3 spells CASSLSQNGATEAFF. The CDR3 DNA reads TGTGCCAGCAGTTTATCCCAGAACGGGGCGACTGAAGCTTTCTTT.

This clonotype was found many times. The chain is built from TRBV2 and TRBJ2-7, with a possible D match to TRBD2 (5 bases). The CDR3 is made up of 14 amino acids. The V gene lost 4 bases and the J gene lost 3 bases, with 13 bases spanning the gap. The germline V gene encodes CDR1 SNHLY and CDR2 FYNNEI. This CDR3 is CASSGTASRYEQYF. CDR3 nucleotides: TGTGCCAGCAGTGGGACTGCCTCCCGCTACGAGCAGTACTTC.

This chain links TRBV12-3 or TRBV12-4 with TRBJ1-1, with 8 bases aligning to TRBD1. V was clipped by 4 bases and J by 11 bases; unmatched bases: 12. The CDR3 contains 14 residues. The DNA of the CDR3 is TGTGCCAGCAGTTCAACGACAGGGGCGCCCGCGGCTTTCTTT. Encoded protein: CASSSTTGAPAAFF.

This clonotype was picked up many times. The genes are TRBV2 and TRBJ1-5; D is undetermined. Per the germline V gene, CDR1 is SNHLY and CDR2 is FYNNEI. The V gene lost 9 bases and the J gene lost 4 bases, with 13 bases spanning the gap. The CDR3 sequence is 13 residues long. The CDR3 sequence is CASGFSGNQPQHF. The DNA of the CDR3 is TGTGCCAGTGGGTTTTCGGGGAATCAGCCCCAGCATTTT.

This clonotype showed up just once. This chain links TRBV7-2 with TRBJ2-2, with 7 bases lining up with TRBD2. The CDR3 has 15 residues. With 4 bases clipped from V and 2 bases from J, the junction kept 4 bases outside the gene matches. Germline V gene sequence: CDR1 SGHTA, CDR2 FQGNSA. The CDR3 DNA is TGTGCCAGCAGCTGGGGGACTACCAACACCGGGGAGCTGTTTTTT. It translates to CASSWGTTNTGELFF.

The chain employs TRBV12-3 or TRBV12-4 and TRBJ1-1; D unclear. V was shortened by 7 bases and J by 1 base, with 7 bases between the two germline ends. CDR3 length: 12 residues. As DNA, the CDR3 is TGTGCCAGCACCACACGGAACACTGAAGCTTTCTTT. Translated: CASTTRNTEAFF.

This clonotype was counted at least ten times. The J gene is TRBJ1-5, the V gene TRBV10-1; no reliable D call. The germline V gene has CDR1 WNHNN and CDR2 SYGVQD (reference sequence). This CDR3 is built from 11 residues. V was pared by 7 bases and J by 4 bases, with 5 bases between. For the CDR3, the DNA is TGCGCCAGCACCCTGAATCAGCCCCAGCATTTT. Its protein product is CASTLNQPQHF.

The CDR3 loop is CASSYSRGVGANYGYTF. In nucleotides, the CDR3 is TGTGCCAGCAGTTACTCGAGAGGGGTAGGCGCTAACTATGGCTACACCTTC. The chain uses TRBV6-2 or TRBV6-3 and TRBJ1-2; possible D gene TRBD1, 5 bases. V lost 0 bases to trimming and J lost 0 bases, with 14 bases between them. CDR1 and CDR2 (germline): MNHEY, SVGEGT. CDR3 length: 17 amino acids.

V and J are TRBV3-1 and TRBJ2-7; D is unresolved. CDR1 and CDR2 (germline): LGHDT, YNNKEL (reference sequence). Trimming left V 1 base short and J 4 bases short, with 11 bases between. The CDR3 has 14 residues. This CDR3 is CASSQAGQRYEQYF. The CDR3 DNA follows: TGTGCCAGCAGCCAAGCTGGGCAGCGATACGAGCAGTACTTC.

This clonotype occurred once. The chain is built from TRBV24-1 and TRBJ1-2; D possibly corresponds to TRBD1 (5 bases). Germline V gene data show CDR1 as KGHDR and CDR2 as SFDVKD. The germline V and J ends were trimmed by 12 bases and 7 bases, with 11 bases remaining between them. The CDR3 spans 10 residues. CDR3 sequence (DNA): TGTGCCCCAGGGTCTCTTGGCTACACCTTC. This encodes CAPGSLGYTF.

This clonotype was observed a few times. The chain joins TRBV12-3 or TRBV12-4 to TRBJ1-2; D call uncertain. V lost 5 bases to trimming and J lost 0 bases, with 7 bases between them. This CDR3 has 13 residues. The CDR3 sequence: CASSLNTNYGYTF. CDR3 nucleotide sequence: TGTGCCAGCAGTCTAAACACTAACTATGGCTACACCTTC.

This clonotype was detected only a few times. The gene calls are TRBV20-1 and TRBJ2-7, with 8 nucleotides matching TRBD2. V lost 5 bases, J lost 1 base, and 10 bases stayed unmatched. In germline, CDR1 is DFQATT, CDR2 SNEGSKA (reference sequence). CDR3 length equals 15 residues. The CDR3 DNA sequence: TGCAGTGCTCCAGCGCAGACTAGCGTTTCCTACGAGCAGTACTTC. This translates into CSAPAQTSVSYEQYF.

This clonotype was detected a few times. The chain couples TRBV19 to TRBJ2-7; D remains ambiguous. Germline V gene lookup returns CDR1 LNHDA and CDR2 SQIVND (reference sequence). The germline V and J ends were trimmed by 5 bases and 0 bases, with 8 bases remaining between them. The CDR3 is made up of 13 amino acids. The CDR3 sequence: CASSASPSYEQYF. CDR3 in DNA: TGTGCCAGTAGTGCTTCCCCCTCCTACGAGCAGTACTTC.

This chain connects TRBV9 to TRBJ1-3; a weak D match, TRBD1 (5 bases). The CDR3 spans 15 residues. Germline V gene data show CDR1 as SGDLS and CDR2 as YYNGEE. The V end lost 4 bases, the J end lost 1 base, and 12 bases lay between the germline ends. For the CDR3, the DNA is TGTGCCAGCAGCCGAATTGGGGGATCTGGAAACACCATATATTTT. Its protein product is CASSRIGGSGNTIYF.

The chain recombines TRBV6-4 with TRBJ1-6; 8 bases are a match to TRBD1. Germline CDR1 reads MRHNA; CDR2 reads SNTAGT. There are 17 residues in the CDR3. J lost 8 bases, V lost 4 bases, and 13 bases had no gene match. This chain's CDR3 is CASSARAGTGEYSPLHF. The CDR3 coding sequence is TGTGCCAGCAGTGCTAGAGCCGGGACAGGAGAATATTCACCCCTCCACTTT.

This clonotype was detected only once. The genes are TRBV19 and TRBJ2-3, with TRBD1 matching over 7 bases. This CDR3 has 16 amino acids. Germline lookup yields CDR1 LNHDA and CDR2 SQIVND (reference sequence). Losses at the gene ends were 7 bases for V and 2 bases for J; bases not matched to a gene: 12. This chain's CDR3 is CASTEWTGRNTDTQYF. The CDR3 bases are TGTGCCAGTACCGAATGGACAGGCCGTAACACAGATACGCAGTATTTT.